This TCR beta chain was documented in a study of T cells after somatic rescue of genetic block. Using immunoSEQ multiplex PCR, the repertoire was profiled, and TCRdb retains in-frame clones only, with some absent. The sample lists about 120,000 clones, 90% to 95% occurring once. The CDR3 sequence is 16 residues long. The TCR originated in a woman between 18 and 29 years old. Material for sequencing was peripheral blood mononuclear cells (PBMCs). V and J are TRBV21-1 and TRBJ2-2; the tabulated D call, TRBD2, remains unverified against the DNA. TRBV21-1 is deemed a pseudogene. CDR3 loop: CASSNRGPAVTGELFF. CDR3 DNA: TGTGCCAGCAGCAATCGAGGACCAGCGGTCACCGGGGAGCTGTTTTTT.